The present TCR beta chain was sequenced within a study of persistence of HIV-infected CD4 T cells (dated by TCRdb to about 2020). At the level of the whole study: Participants had been on suppressive ART for a median of around eight years. Peripheral blood samples of up to 180 mL were collected at multiple time points, except for a couple of participants, who underwent leukapheresis at a single time point. The study isolated CMV- and HIV-1 Gag-responding CD4+ T cells from ART-treated individuals to examine antigen-driven clonal expansion of HIV-1-infected cells. The clonality of all cells in each sorted population was measured by TCRbeta sequencing, and the clonality of infected cells was measured by proviral sequencing. Cross-participant TCR cluster analysis included 8 or 9 participants for CMV and more than five participants for Gag. The paper's findings and limits, for the study overall: Bulk TCR analyses could not be limited to the rare CMV-responding cells that actually contained HIV-1 proviruses. TCRbeta richness in CMV- and Gag-responding cells was significantly lower than in anti-CD3/anti-CD28-responding cells; CMV-responding cells had higher oligoclonality than CD3/CD28-stimulated and Gag-responding cells. Enrichment of degenerate expanded CDR3beta sequences was found in antigen-responding cells, suggesting convergent selection of CD4+ responses to CMV and Gag. Few individuals were included in the study, and only a limited range of antigens was tested. TCR oligoclonality correlated with proviral oligoclonality within the same sorted populations.

In this sample, this clone turned up once. Its binding antigen is unknown. The record has no base qualities; no much larger clone is one base away. TCRbeta repertoires were sequenced from genomic DNA with the immunoSEQ hsTCRB assay version 4 in survey mode. For TCRbeta sequencing, genomic DNA was diluted to around 9.6 ng/uL, and up to roughly 1 ug was used per sample. As for how the authors treated the data: Analysis of the TCRbeta data was done in ImmunoSeq Analyzer 3.0, and diversity was computed on productive nucleotide rearrangements. Using the Immunarch R package, lower-bound TCR diversity was estimated with the improved Chao index and clonality was estimated with the Gini coefficient. Different nucleotide rearrangements encoding the same CDR3beta amino acid sequence were treated as distinct clonotypes. Differential abundance analysis identified TCRbeta sequences significantly enriched in antigen-responding cells relative to anti-CD3/anti-CD28-activated cells. GLIPH2 grouped TCRs by predicted peptide-MHC specificity, both within each participant and across combined participant data sets. The table comes from immuneACCESS by way of TCRdb, which keeps in-frame sequences with V and J called. Part of the clones is missing from these tables; in studies checked, under half for an unresolved V gene and the rest for unknown reasons. That table supplies the V and J calls and clone size; D and trimming were determined from the DNA. The sample records 13,000 or so clones, under 70% of which are singletons. About 7.1% of the sample is taken by the ten largest.

Here V drops 6 bases and J drops 6 bases, and the junction holds 6 bases not matched to any gene. From the germline V gene, CDR1 is SQVTM and CDR2 is ANQGSEA. Counted from cysteine to phenylalanine, this CDR3 has 12 amino acids. Of the read, only the CDR3 DNA is kept; its 36 bases are in frame from base 1. What the treatment or condition label conveys for this sample: suppressive antiretroviral therapy. A pool of overlapping HIV-1 Gag 15-mer peptides, at 0.75 to 1 ug per peptide per mL, was used to stimulate the cells. Sorting of responding CD4+ T cells was based on upregulation of both CD40 ligand and CD69. Participants were HIV-1-infected adults who started suppressive ART during chronic infection. For at least 4 years, participants had undetectable plasma HIV-1 RNA, below 50 copies/mL. To be included, a participant needed positive CMV serology and a CD4+ T cell count above 400 cells/uL. Before stimulation, PBMCs were isolated using density centrifugation and then depleted of CD8+ T cells. For 15 to 20 hours, CD8-depleted PBMCs were stimulated with anti-CD28/CD49d costimulation, a CD40-blocking antibody, and enfuvirtide, which was added to prevent new infections. Cell sorting was done on a Beckman Coulter MoFlo Legacy or XDP sorter, and dead cells were excluded with propidium iodide. Genomic DNA was extracted using the QIAamp DNA Mini Kit for samples with more than one million cells and using the Quick-DNA Microprep Kit for all other samples.

The rearranged chain carries TRBV29-1 and TRBJ1-2, and TRBD1 aligns with 8 junction nucleotides. The TCR originated in an adult man with HIV who was CMV-seropositive. The starting material was CD4+ T cells sorted from PBMCs after approximately 20-hour stimulation, obtained from a patient who received antiretroviral therapy. The cell subset or site label, read with the paper, signifies: CD40L+CD69+ CD4 T cells responding to HIV-1 Gag peptides. The DNA is as follows: TGCAGCGTGAGGGCAGGGGGCGATGGCTACACCTTC. Translated, it reads CSVRAGGDGYTF.